This T cell receptor (beta chain) was captured in a study of blood T cell repertoires in COVID-19. About the study: The United States, Italy and Spain supplied acute and convalescent COVID-19 samples.

The participants were between about 18 and 90 years old and came from roughly 24 US areas. Original processing notes: Nucleated cell counts were estimated from reference gene primer amplification. The assay was immunoSEQ multiplex PCR, and TCRdb's table has in-frame clones only and misses some. That table supplies the V and J calls and clone size; D and trimming were determined from the DNA. The sample records over 200,000 clones, about 88% being singletons. Germline values: CDR1 LGHDT, CDR2 YNNKEL (reference sequence). There are 19 residues in the CDR3. The ends were cut back, 4 bases at V and 1 base at J, with 22 bases in the middle.

This chain links TRBV3-1 (or the pseudogene TRBV3-2) with TRBJ2-2; D is possibly TRBD2 (5 bases). The sequencing input was PBMCs or T cells enriched from blood (not recorded which). The clonotype was recovered from a woman in her twenties or thirties who had been exposed to COVID-19. CDR3: CASSPTRAAPGLNTGELFF. CDR3 nucleotides: TGTGCCAGCAGCCCTACTAGGGCAGCTCCCGGGTTGAACACCGGGGAGCTGTTTTTT.